This T cell receptor (beta chain) was obtained from a study of beta chain features in type 1 diabetes. Study-level findings and limits: Healthy donors had naive, central memory and Treg TCRB repertoires that appeared less similar than those seen among patients. TCRB CDR3 length was moderately but significantly reduced in all four CD4+ subsets of Type 1 diabetes patients.

The isolated RNA, all of it, was reverse transcribed, so expressed TCRB transcripts were what got sequenced. Profiled with immunoSEQ multiplex PCR; TCRdb holds only in-frame clones, not every one. Among under 300,000 clones listed, about 20% were seen once. The germline CDR1 and CDR2 sequences are MNHEY and SMNVEV (reference sequence). The CDR3 sequence is 13 residues long. Between the trimmed V and J ends, which lost 3 bases and 9 bases, there was a span of 12 bases. In regard to this clone: The antigen is undetermined.

The single heparinised draw taken from each donor contained about 120 mL of blood on average. This sequence was found in a woman between 40 and 55 years old with type 1 diabetes. V and J are TRBV27 and TRBJ2-1; D is unclear. The specimen was naive CD4+ T cells from blood. For the CDR3, the DNA is TGTGCCAGCAGTTTCCAGCCTCGAGGTGAGCAGTTCTTC. Protein sequence: CASSFQPRGEQFF.